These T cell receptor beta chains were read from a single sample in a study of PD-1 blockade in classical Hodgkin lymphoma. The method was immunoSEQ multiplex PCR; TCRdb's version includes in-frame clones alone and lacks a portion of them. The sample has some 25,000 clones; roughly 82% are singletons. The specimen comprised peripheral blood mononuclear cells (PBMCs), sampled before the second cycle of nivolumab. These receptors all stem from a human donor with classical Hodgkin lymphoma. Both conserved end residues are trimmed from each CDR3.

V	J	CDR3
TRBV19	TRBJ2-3	ASSVQVLGTDTQY
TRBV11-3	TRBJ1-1	ASSPGGLNTEAF
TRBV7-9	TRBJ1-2	ASSLGQRYGYT
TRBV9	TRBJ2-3	ASSLGTLITDTQY
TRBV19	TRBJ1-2	ASSPQGSYGYT
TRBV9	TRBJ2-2	ASSVGTGLRVGVTGELF
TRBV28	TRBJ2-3	ASSLSRGTANTDTQY
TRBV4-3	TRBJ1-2	ASSQGGWPRRAEPHYGYT
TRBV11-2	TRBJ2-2	ASSLTGLASGELF
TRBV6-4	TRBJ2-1	ASSDSSGGANEQF
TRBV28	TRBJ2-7	ASSTLDGDYEQY
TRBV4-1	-	ASSQGASYEQY
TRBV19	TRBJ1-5	ASSSPGRPQH
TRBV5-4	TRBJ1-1	ASSRGLGTEAF
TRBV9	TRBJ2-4	ASSVIYRSPTAQVLAKNIQY
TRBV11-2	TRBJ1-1	ASTPPGGPQAF
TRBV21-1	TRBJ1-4	ASNITTCLSTNEKLF
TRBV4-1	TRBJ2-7	ASSPSQGKSEQY
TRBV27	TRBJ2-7	ASKAEPMGFYEQY
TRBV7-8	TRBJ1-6	ASSSRGGSPLH
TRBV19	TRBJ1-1	ATRAGAAF
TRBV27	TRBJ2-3	ASSSATAADADTQY
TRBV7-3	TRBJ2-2	ASSLGWGATGELF
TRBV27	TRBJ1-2	ASSFVGGDYGYT
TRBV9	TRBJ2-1	ASSPGTSGDPYYNEQF
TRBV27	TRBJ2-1	ASSSIQGYEQF
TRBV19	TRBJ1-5	ASTLSYRVSNQPQH
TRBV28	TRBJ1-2	ASSSTGNYGYT
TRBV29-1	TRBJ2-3	SVEGEPGSTDTQY
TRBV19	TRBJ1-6	ASSITGNWGSPLH
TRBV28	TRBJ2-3	ASSRDIYTDTQY
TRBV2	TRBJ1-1	ASGNFADTEAF
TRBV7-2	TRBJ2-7	ASSFSGGSGYEQY
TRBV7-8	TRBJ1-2	ASSLDRGRSSGYT
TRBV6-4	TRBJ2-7	ASRGGTYEQY
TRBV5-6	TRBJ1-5	ASSHGSNQPQH
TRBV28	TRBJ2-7	GVTASYEQY